A selection of T cell receptor beta chains follows, all from one sample in a study of PD-1 blockade in classical Hodgkin lymphoma. The repertoire was sequenced with immunoSEQ multiplex PCR; TCRdb's copy has only in-frame clones and lacks some. The sample lists tens of thousands of clones; around three quarters were seen once. The source material was CD4+ T cells from blood, sampled at baseline. Receptor source: a human donor with classical Hodgkin lymphoma. Each CDR3 is given with its conserved first and last residue. The D gene is left open where the match is weak. The size of a clone is reported for some rows only, either as once, few or many, or as a class for expanded clones.

14	-	-	TRBV5-1	TRBJ2-5	CASGRDSFLETQYF	TGCGCCAGCGGACGGGACTCCTTTTTAGAGACCCAGTACTTC
14	-	-	TRBV6-6	TRBJ2-3	CASSYAGTADTQYF	TGTGCCAGCAGTTACGCTGGGACCGCAGATACGCAGTATTTT
13	once	TRBD2	TRBV14	TRBJ2-7	CASSQRGAYEQYF	TGTGCCAGCAGCCAGCGGGGGGCCTACGAGCAGTACTTC
14	-	-	TRBV27	TRBJ2-7	CASSPGPRPKEQYF	TGTGCCAGCAGTCCCGGTCCCAGGCCTAAGGAGCAGTACTTC
16	-	-	TRBV9	TRBJ2-1	CASSVQRELGDNEQFF	TGTGCCAGCAGCGTACAACGGGAATTAGGCGACAATGAGCAGTTCTTC
13	-	TRBD1	TRBV19	TRBJ1-1	CASSNTGDTEAFF	TGTGCCAGTAGTAATACAGGGGATACTGAAGCTTTCTTT
21	-	TRBD1	TRBV4-2	TRBJ1-5	CASSQDDLGTGVLYSNQPQHF	TGTGCCAGCAGCCAAGATGACCTCGGGACAGGGGTGCTGTATAGCAATCAGCCCCAGCATTTT
15	-	-	TRBV7-9	TRBJ1-4	CASSIRPSTNEKLFF	TGTGCCAGCAGCATCCGCCCGTCAACTAATGAAAAACTGTTTTTT
13	-	-	TRBV19	TRBJ1-4	CASSTGRAEKLFF	TGTGCCAGTAGTACCGGACGCGCTGAAAAACTGTTTTTT
15	-	TRBD1	TRBV2	TRBJ1-5	CASSHSRTGIQPQHF	TGTGCCAGCAGCCATTCCAGGACAGGGATTCAGCCCCAGCATTTT
13	-	-	TRBV19	TRBJ2-1	CASSIGRANEQFF	TGTGCCAGTAGTATAGGGAGGGCCAATGAGCAGTTCTTC
14	once	TRBD1	TRBV29-1	TRBJ2-2	CSVVGTGDTGELFF	TGCAGCGTTGTAGGGACAGGGGACACCGGGGAGCTGTTTTTT
16	-	-	TRBV6-5	TRBJ1-4	CASSYGGVATNEKLFF	TGTGCCAGCAGTTACGGAGGGGTCGCAACTAATGAAAAACTGTTTTTT
15	few	-	TRBV13	TRBJ1-2	CASSLGQGVSYGYTF	TGTGCCAGCAGCTTAGGACAGGGAGTCTCATATGGCTACACCTTC
17	-	TRBD1	TRBV7-3	TRBJ2-2	CASSLFGQGGDTGELFF	TGTGCCAGCAGCTTATTCGGACAGGGAGGTGACACCGGGGAGCTGTTTTTT
13	few	-	TRBV9	TRBJ2-7	CASSESGTYEQYF	TGTGCCAGCAGCGAATCAGGGACCTACGAGCAGTACTTC
16	once	TRBD2	TRBV7-9	TRBJ2-3	CASSLESLAGYATQYF	TGTGCCAGCAGCTTAGAGTCCCTAGCGGGGTATGCTACGCAGTATTTT
16	-	-	TRBV5-1	TRBJ2-2	CASSPRVPSSTGELFF	TGCGCCAGCAGCCCCCGGGTCCCTAGCTCCACCGGGGAGCTGTTTTTT
17	-	-	TRBV7-2	TRBJ1-1	CASSLAHRTLSNTEAFF	TGTGCCAGCAGCTTAGCGCATAGGACACTAAGTAACACTGAAGCTTTCTTT
15	-	-	TRBV18	TRBJ1-5	CASSQAGSANQPQHF	TGTGCCAGCTCCCAGGCGGGGTCCGCTAATCAGCCCCAGCATTTT
13	-	-	TRBV12-2	TRBJ1-2	CASRRRVRTGYTF	TGTGCAAGTCGCCGCAGGGTCCGGACTGGCTACACCTTC
18	-	TRBD1	TRBV4-3	TRBJ1-1	CASSQGIRDRFFLTEAFF	TGCGCCAGCAGCCAAGGGATCCGGGACAGGTTTTTTCTAACTGAAGCTTTCTTT
13	-	-	TRBV30	TRBJ2-1	CAWTPYPTNEQFF	TGTGCCTGGACCCCTTATCCCACAAATGAGCAGTTCTTC
19	-	-	TRBV7-9	TRBJ1-4	CASSLADQGRDSTNEKLFF	TGTGCCAGCAGCTTAGCAGACCAGGGAAGGGATTCAACTAATGAAAAACTGTTTTTT
14	-	TRBD1	TRBV7-2	TRBJ1-2	CASRSTGQNYGYTF	TGTGCCAGCAGAAGCACGGGACAGAACTATGGCTACACCTTC
13	-	-	TRBV30	TRBJ1-2	CAWSVGSAYGYTF	TGTGCCTGGAGTGTAGGCTCAGCATATGGCTACACCTTC
14	once	-	TRBV6-5	TRBJ1-5	CASSDSPRIQPQHF	TGTGCCAGCAGTGACTCACCAAGAATTCAGCCCCAGCATTTT
14	-	-	TRBV5-1	TRBJ2-7	CASSAGTSGYEQYF	TGCGCCAGCAGCGCCGGGACCTCCGGGTACGAGCAGTACTTC
14	-	-	TRBV13	TRBJ2-7	CATRRGGSSYEQYF	TGTGCCACCAGGAGGGGGGGAAGCTCCTACGAGCAGTACTTC
13	-	-	TRBV7-8	TRBJ1-1	CASSSTGNTEAFF	TGTGCCAGCAGCTCGACAGGGAACACTGAAGCTTTCTTT
14	-	TRBD2	TRBV19	TRBJ2-3	CASSVGLATDTQYF	TGTGCCAGTAGTGTGGGACTAGCGACAGATACGCAGTATTTT
17	-	TRBD2	TRBV14	TRBJ2-7	CASSQTAAGGTGDEQYF	TGTGCCAGCAGCCAAACCGCCGCCGGGGGGACCGGGGACGAGCAGTACTTC
12	-	-	TRBV7-2	TRBJ2-7	CASSLAHDEQYF	TGTGCCAGCAGCTTAGCGCATGACGAGCAGTACTTC
15	-	-	TRBV5-1	TRBJ2-5	CASSFNSGTEETQYF	TGCGCCAGCAGCTTCAATTCCGGGACGGAAGAGACCCAGTACTTC
16	-	TRBD2	TRBV6-1	TRBJ2-7	CASSEASGGAGYEQYF	TGTGCCAGCAGTGAAGCTAGCGGGGGGGCAGGTTACGAGCAGTACTTC
15	once	TRBD1	TRBV19	TRBJ2-1	CASSPQETGGAEQFF	TGTGCCAGTAGTCCCCAGGAGACAGGGGGTGCTGAGCAGTTCTTC
14	-	TRBD1	TRBV27	TRBJ2-7	CASSPQGEPYEQYF	TGTGCCAGCAGTCCACAGGGGGAACCCTACGAGCAGTACTTC
12	-	-	TRBV6-5	TRBJ2-5	CASTRDGETQYF	TGTGCCAGCACCCGCGATGGAGAGACCCAGTACTTC
12	-	TRBD1	TRBV29-1	TRBJ2-5	CSVVAGGETQYF	TGCAGCGTTGTGGCAGGGGGAGAGACCCAGTACTTC
15	once	-	TRBV6-1	TRBJ2-2	CASRTGDSNTGELFF	TGTGCCAGCAGGACGGGAGACTCGAACACCGGGGAGCTGTTTTTT
17	few	-	TRBV27	TRBJ1-5	CASSPRGGIYSNQPQHF	TGTGCCAGCAGTCCAAGGGGCGGAATTTATAGCAATCAGCCCCAGCATTTT
18	-	-	TRBV7-2	TRBJ1-6	CASSLGQLPSSPNSPLHF	TGTGCCAGCAGCTTAGGACAGCTCCCCTCCAGCCCCAATTCACCCCTCCACTTT
15	-	TRBD1	TRBV6-6	TRBJ1-1	CASSSLDRGHTEAFF	TGTGCCAGCAGTTCCCTGGACAGGGGCCACACTGAAGCTTTCTTT
15	-	-	TRBV7-2	TRBJ2-3	CASSLAGWSTDTQYF	TGTGCCAGCAGCTTAGCAGGGTGGAGCACAGATACGCAGTATTTT
17	once	-	TRBV6-1	TRBJ1-3	CASSEYQGALAGNTIYF	TGTGCCAGCAGTGAGTATCAGGGAGCCCTGGCTGGAAACACCATATATTTT
16	-	TRBD2	TRBV7-2	TRBJ2-3	CASSLVLAGGPRTQYF	TGTGCCAGCAGCTTAGTGCTAGCGGGGGGCCCACGGACGCAGTATTTT
11	-	-	TRBV25-1	TRBJ2-5	CASSPQETQYF	TGTGCCAGCAGTCCCCAAGAGACCCAGTACTTC
11	-	-	TRBV7-6	TRBJ2-5	CASSSIETQYF	TGTGCCAGCAGCTCCATCGAGACCCAGTACTTC